A single sample is the source of the 18 T cell receptor beta chains below, sequenced in a study of blood T cell repertoires in COVID-19. The repertoire was sequenced with immunoSEQ multiplex PCR; TCRdb's copy has only in-frame clones and lacks some. This table holds 150,000 or so clones, 88% found once. The sample consisted of peripheral blood. These TCRs come from a man in his fifties or sixties with acute or convalescent COVID-19.

The chain links TRBV7-9 to TRBJ1-2; D call uncertain. Trimming took 5 bases from V and 6 from J, leaving 13 bases between them. The CDR3 has 13 amino acids. CDR1 and CDR2 (germline): SEHNR, FQNEAQ (reference sequence). The DNA of the CDR3 is TGTGCCAGCAGCCCGGTTCTCCCCCATGGCTACACCTTC. Translating it yields CASSPVLPHGYTF. The full variable domain, with the rest looked up from reference TRBV7-9 and TRBJ1-2, is DTGVSQNPRHKITKRGQNVTFRCDPISEHNRLYWYRQTLGQGPEFLTYFQNEAQLEKSRLLSDRFSAERPKGSFSTLEIQRTEQGDSAMYLCASSPVLPHGYTFGSGTRLTVV.

The CDR3 DNA reads TGTGCCAGCACTTGGGGGGGGCTTGAGCAGTTCTTC. It codes for CASTWGGLEQFF. The genes are TRBV4-2 and TRBJ2-1; TRBD2 might be the D (7 bases). Trimming removed 7 bases from V and 9 bases from J, with 13 bases in between. This CDR3 region has 12 residues. The germline V gene encodes CDR1 LGHNA and CDR2 YNFKEQ.

This clone was detected only a few times. The rearrangement joins TRBV7-3 to TRBJ2-1; D is ambiguous. The CDR3 is 13 residues long. V shed 3 bases and J shed 2 bases, with 5 bases lying between them. Germline V gene data show CDR1 as SGHTA and CDR2 as FQGTGA. The CDR3 sequence is CASSFDTYNEQFF. CDR3 sequence (DNA): TGTGCCAGCAGCTTTGACACCTACAATGAGCAGTTCTTC.

The chain is built from TRBV5-1 and TRBJ1-2; tentative D call: TRBD1 (5 bases). From germline, CDR1 is SGHRS and CDR2 YFSETQ. The CDR3 length is 14 residues. V was clipped by 3 bases and J by 4 bases, with 13 bases between them. CDR3 residues: CASSSPGRGYGYTF. The CDR3 region has the DNA TGCGCCAGCAGCTCCCCAGGGAGGGGCTATGGCTACACCTTC.

The V gene is TRBV11-3, the J gene TRBJ1-3, with 7 bases that match TRBD1. Trimming cost V 8 bases and J 1 base; bases outside gene matches: 2. Germline V CDR1 and CDR2: SGHNT, YENEEA. This CDR3 spans 13 amino acids. CDR3 region: CASAGGSGNTIYF. In DNA, the CDR3 is TGTGCCAGCGCAGGGGGATCTGGAAACACCATATATTTT.

The chain recombines TRBV5-4 with TRBJ2-5; 10 bases match TRBD2. V lost 3 bases, J lost 5 bases, and 13 bases stayed unmatched. CDR3 length equals 17 residues. Per the germline V gene, CDR1 is SGHNT and CDR2 is YYREEE (reference sequence). The CDR3 spells CASSSGKASGGRETQYF. The CDR3 coding sequence is TGTGCCAGCAGCTCGGGGAAGGCTAGCGGGGGACGTGAGACCCAGTACTTC. The full variable domain, completed using reference TRBV5-4 and TRBJ2-5, is ETGVTQSPTHLIKTRGQQVTLRCSSQSGHNTVSWYQQALGQGPQFIFQYYREEENGRGNFPPRFSGLQFPNYSSELNVNALELDDSALYLCASSSGKASGGRETQYFGPGTRLLVL.

The CDR3 sequence is CASSQGLGAFF. The CDR3 region has the DNA TGTGCCAGCAGCCAGGGGTTGGGAGCTTTCTTT. This rearrangement joins TRBV7-2 to TRBJ1-1; a weak D match, TRBD1 (6 bases). Germline V CDR1 and CDR2: SGHTA, FQGNSA. CDR3 length equals 11 residues. Between the trimmed V and J ends, which lost 5 bases and 10 bases, there was a span of 11 bases.

The CDR3 DNA is TGTGCCAGCAGCTCCCTGGGGGGGACGGCGGTCTATGGCTACACCTTC. It codes for CASSSLGGTAVYGYTF. The chain is built from TRBV7-9 and TRBJ1-2, with D perhaps TRBD1 (5 bases). The CDR3 totals 16 residues. Germline values: CDR1 SEHNR, CDR2 FQNEAQ (reference sequence). The V end lost 4 bases, the J end lost 4 bases, and 19 bases lay between the germline ends.

The rearrangement uses TRBV2 and TRBJ1-1, with D possibly TRBD1 on 6 matching bases. The CDR3 covers 13 residues. Germline V gives CDR1 SNHLY, CDR2 FYNNEI. Trimming took 9 bases from V and 5 from J, leaving 16 bases between them. DNA of the CDR3: TGTGCCAGTAACAGGGTCGAGGGAACTGAAGCTTTCTTT. This translates into CASNRVEGTEAFF. The full variable domain, rest sourced from reference TRBV2 and TRBJ1-1, is EPEVTQTPSHQVTQMGQEVILRCVPISNHLYFYWYRQILGQKVEFLVSFYNNEISEKSEIFDDQFSVERPDGSNFTLKIRSTKLEDSAMYFCASNRVEGTEAFFGQGTRLTVV.

This sequence joins TRBV5-1 and TRBJ1-1; possibly TRBD1 for D (6 bases). Germline assignment: CDR1 SGHRS and CDR2 YFSETQ. The length of the CDR3 is 15 residues. V was clipped by 0 bases and J by 2 bases, with 11 bases between them. The CDR3 loop reads CASSLGQESNTEAFF. CDR3 sequence (DNA): TGCGCCAGCAGCTTGGGACAGGAGTCCAACACTGAAGCTTTCTTT.

The CDR3 reads CASSSPGQGVIQYF. The CDR3 nucleotides read TGTGCCAGCAGCTCCCCGGGACAAGGAGTCATTCAGTACTTC. The chain employs TRBV3-1 (or the pseudogene TRBV3-2) and TRBJ2-4, with TRBD1 as a possible D gene (6 bases). This CDR3 has 14 residues. V was clipped by 5 bases and J by 9 bases, with 17 bases between them. Looked up from germline, CDR1 is LGHDT and CDR2 is YNNKEL (reference sequence).

The chain joins TRBV29-1 to TRBJ2-5, with 9 nucleotides matching TRBD1. Germline V gene sequence: CDR1 SQVTM, CDR2 ANQGSEA. This CDR3 comprises 12 residues. V was clipped by 8 bases and J by 7 bases; unmatched bases: 8. For the CDR3, the DNA is TGCAGCTCCGGGGACAGGGATGGGACCCAGTACTTC. It is translated as CSSGDRDGTQYF.

This sequence joins TRBV5-1 and TRBJ2-5; 10 bases are a match to TRBD2. With V trimmed by 1 base and J by 5 bases, 5 bases remained unmatched. The V gene's germline CDR1 is SGHRS and CDR2 YFSETQ. The length of the CDR3 is 15 residues. This chain's CDR3 is CASSLTSGRAETQYF. The CDR3 DNA reads TGCGCCAGCAGCTTGACCAGCGGGAGGGCGGAGACCCAGTACTTC.

The chain joins TRBV6-1 to TRBJ1-2; D is unclear. Deletions cut 3 bases from V and 4 bases from J, with 15 bases between. This CDR3 comprises 15 residues. Germline assignment: CDR1 MNHNS and CDR2 SASEGT. The CDR3 spells CASSEILNGVYGYTF. In DNA form, the CDR3 reads TGTGCCAGCAGTGAGATTCTGAACGGGGTCTATGGCTACACCTTC.

The V and J genes are TRBV4-1 and TRBJ2-3, with 12 positions matching TRBD2. The CDR3 contains 15 residues. CDR1 and CDR2 (germline): MGHRA, YSYEKL. V dropped 1 base and J dropped 6; count of bases not matched to a gene: 2. CDR3 bases: TGCGCCAGCAGCCAAGGGGGACTAGCGGGCGATACGCAGTATTTT. Translation gives CASSQGGLAGDTQYF.

The chain recombines TRBV6-5 with TRBJ1-3, with no clear D. This CDR3 spans 15 amino acids. The germline gives CDR1 MNHEY, CDR2 SVGAGI. V shed 2 bases and J shed 0 bases, with 8 bases lying between them. The CDR3 nucleotides read TGTGCCAGCAGTTACCTCCGGAGCTCTGGAAACACCATATATTTT. Its translation: CASSYLRSSGNTIYF.

The V and J genes are TRBV7-9 and TRBJ1-1, with no clear D. Germline V gene lookup returns CDR1 SEHNR and CDR2 FQNEAQ (reference sequence). The length of the CDR3 is 14 residues. Trimming removed 0 bases at V and 5 bases at J, with 10 bases between. CDR3: CASSLAMGSTEAFF. DNA of the CDR3: TGTGCCAGCAGCTTAGCGATGGGGAGTACTGAAGCTTTCTTT. Full variable domain (outside the CDR3, taken from reference TRBV7-9 and TRBJ1-1): DTGVSQNPRHKITKRGQNVTFRCDPISEHNRLYWYRQTLGQGPEFLTYFQNEAQLEKSRLLSDRFSAERPKGSFSTLEIQRTEQGDSAMYLCASSLAMGSTEAFFGQGTRLTVV.

The chain recombines TRBV11-3 with TRBJ2-1; 15 positions agree with TRBD2. The CDR3 is 15 amino acids. The germline gives CDR1 SGHNT, CDR2 YENEEA. The V segment lost 1 base and the J segment 13 bases; nucleotides outside the gene matches: 5. CDR3 amino acids: CASSLGGTSGRNQFF. CDR3 in DNA: TGTGCCAGCAGCTTAGGGGGGACTAGCGGGAGGAATCAGTTCTTC.